The 27 T cell receptor beta chains presented below share a single source sample, sequenced in a study of T cell responses to AZD1222 COVID-19 vaccine. Measured with immunoSEQ multiplex PCR; TCRdb has only the in-frame clones, and not every one. The profile covers 140,000 or so clones, with approximately 90% appearing a single time and approximately 3.8% taken by the ten largest. The specimen comprised peripheral blood, sampled 28 days after the second AZD1222 dose. These TCRs come from an adult who received the AZD1222 COVID-19 vaccine.

This chain joins TRBV7-2 and TRBJ2-7; 7 nucleotides agree with TRBD1. Germline V gene data show CDR1 as SGHTA and CDR2 as FQGNSA. This CDR3 comprises 15 residues. V was pared by 5 bases and J by 2 bases, with 9 bases of the junction left unmatched. The CDR3 DNA is TGTGCCAGCAGCCCGGGGCCCAGGGGGACCTACGAGCAGTACTTC. Translating gives CASSPGPRGTYEQYF.

The rearrangement links TRBV4-1 to TRBJ2-1; D unresolved. The V end lost 0 bases, the J end lost 5 bases, and 14 bases lay between the germline ends. Germline V gene data show CDR1 as MGHRA and CDR2 as YSYEKL. CDR3 length: 16 residues. The CDR3 here is CASSQEPAGNNNEQFF. The CDR3 DNA is TGCGCCAGCAGCCAAGAGCCCGCAGGAAATAACAATGAGCAGTTCTTC.

This clone was recorded once. The chain employs TRBV7-9 and TRBJ1-5, with D tentatively TRBD1 (6 bases). Germline lookup yields CDR1 SEHNR and CDR2 FQNEAQ (reference sequence). With 8 bases removed from V and 2 bases from J, the gap between germline ends came to 16 bases. The CDR3 loop spans 15 amino acids. CDR3 sequence (DNA): TGTGCCAGCCGAGGGGGGGCTGGAGGCAATCAGCCCCAGCATTTT. It specifies CASRGGAGGNQPQHF. The whole variable domain, remainder taken from reference TRBV7-9 and TRBJ1-5, is DTGVSQNPRHKITKRGQNVTFRCDPISEHNRLYWYRQTLGQGPEFLTYFQNEAQLEKSRLLSDRFSAERPKGSFSTLEIQRTEQGDSAMYLCASRGGAGGNQPQHFGDGTRLSIL.

This chain uses TRBV19 with TRBJ1-1; no reliable D call. The germline CDR1 and CDR2 sequences are LNHDA and SQIVND (reference sequence). Trimming left V 2 bases short and J 1 base short, with 11 bases between. The CDR3 is 15 amino acids. The CDR3 region is CASSIMISGNTEAFF. DNA for the CDR3: TGTGCCAGTAGTATAATGATCTCAGGGAACACTGAAGCTTTCTTT.

Remarks on this clone: At one boundary the junction diverges from the germline segment, which might be a read error. The rearrangement links TRBV6-6 to TRBJ2-7, with 8 bases aligning to TRBD2. The CDR3 contains 16 residues. Germline CDR1 and CDR2: MNHNY and SVGAGI (reference sequence). The CDR3 region is CATSRKLAENTYEQYF. The DNA of the CDR3 is TGTGCCACCAGTAGGAAACTAGCGGAAAACACCTACGAGCAGTACTTC.

This rearrangement joins TRBV6-4 to TRBJ1-2, with 9 bases fitting TRBD1. This CDR3 has 13 residues. The ends lost 4 bases at V and 8 bases at J; junction bases unmatched: 5. From germline, CDR1 is MRHNA and CDR2 SNTAGT. CDR3 sequence: CASSVGTGSGYTF. The CDR3, as DNA: TGTGCCAGCAGTGTCGGGACAGGGTCCGGCTACACCTTC.

The chain joins TRBV27 to TRBJ1-3; no reliable D call. The ends were cut back, 3 bases at V and 1 base at J, with 13 bases in the middle. CDR3 length: 16 amino acids. CDR1 is MNHEY and CDR2 is SMNVEV in the germline V gene (reference sequence). DNA for the CDR3: TGTGCCAGCAGTTTCTCCCCAAGCGGATCTGGAAACACCATATATTTT. Translating gives CASSFSPSGSGNTIYF.

This rearrangement joins TRBV4-2 to TRBJ1-2; no reliable D call. CDR1 is LGHNA and CDR2 is YNFKEQ in the germline V gene. V shed 4 bases and J shed 7 bases, with 13 bases lying between them. This CDR3 spans 13 amino acids. CDR3 DNA: TGTGCCAGCAGCCCAGACTCGGTTGCTGGCTACACCTTC. It yields the protein CASSPDSVAGYTF.

The J gene is TRBJ1-5, the V gene TRBV19; 7 positions agree with TRBD1. The CDR3 contains 15 residues. V was clipped by 7 bases and J by 3 bases; unmatched bases: 9. Germline CDR1 LNHDA, CDR2 SQIVND (reference sequence). Here the CDR3 reads CASNPGTAINQPQHF. The CDR3 DNA reads as TGTGCCAGTAATCCCGGGACAGCGATCAATCAGCCCCAGCATTTT.

For the CDR3, the DNA is TGTGCCAGCAGCGTGACTAGCGCGGTCACAGATACGCAGTATTTT. Translating it yields CASSVTSAVTDTQYF. The chain combines TRBV9 with TRBJ2-3; 8 nucleotides match TRBD2. Germline V gene data show CDR1 as SGDLS and CDR2 as YYNGEE. The CDR3 loop spans 15 amino acids. Trimming removed 2 bases from V and 2 bases from J; junction bases left unmatched: 4.

V is TRBV5-1 and J is TRBJ2-5; D is unresolved. The CDR3 totals 13 residues. V was trimmed by 3 bases and J by 5 bases, leaving 11 bases between them. Looked up from germline, CDR1 is SGHRS and CDR2 is YFSETQ. The DNA of the CDR3 is TGCGCCAGCAGCTCGCCCCTACGGGAGACCCAGTACTTC. Translating it yields CASSSPLRETQYF. Variable domain in full (rest from reference TRBV5-1 and TRBJ2-5): KAGVTQTPRYLIKTRGQQVTLSCSPISGHRSVSWYQQTPGQGLQFLFEYFSETQRNKGNFPGRFSGRQFSNSRSEMNVSTLELGDSALYLCASSSPLRETQYFGPGTRLLVL.

The chain carries TRBV9 and TRBJ2-7; TRBD1 might be the D (6 bases). The CDR3 covers 15 residues. Germline V lookup: CDR1 SGDLS, CDR2 YYNGEE. The V end lost 0 bases, the J end lost 0 bases, and 10 bases lay between the germline ends. CDR3 amino acids: CASSVAPTGSYEQYF. As DNA, the CDR3 is TGTGCCAGCAGCGTAGCCCCGACAGGCTCCTACGAGCAGTACTTC.

The chain carries TRBV2 and TRBJ1-5, with D unresolved. The CDR3 is 13 amino acids. Deletions cut 7 bases from V and 1 base from J, with 8 bases between. The germline gives CDR1 SNHLY, CDR2 FYNNEI. The CDR3 DNA is TGTGCCAGCAACATCATAAGCAATCAGCCCCAGCATTTT. As protein: CASNIISNQPQHF.

The chain is built from TRBV15 and TRBJ2-5; the D is unclear. The CDR3 consists of 12 residues. CDR1 LNHNV and CDR2 YYDKDF come from the germline V gene (reference sequence). V shed 0 bases and J shed 6 bases, with 5 bases lying between them. The CDR3 region has the DNA TGTGCCACCAGCAGAGACGCCCAGACCCAGTACTTC. This codes for CATSRDAQTQYF.

The V call is TRBV27, the J call TRBJ2-4; tentative D call: TRBD2 (6 bases). The V and J ends lost 7 bases and 5 bases respectively, with 21 bases between them. This CDR3 spans 16 amino acids. Per the germline V gene, CDR1 is MNHEY and CDR2 is SMNVEV (reference sequence). The CDR3 sequence: CASTPAGGSGQNIQYF. CDR3 coding DNA: TGTGCCAGCACTCCCGCGGGTGGTAGCGGACAAAACATTCAGTACTTC.

CDR3 nucleotides: TGTGCCAGCAGTTACCCAGGGGGGGCCCAGTACTTC. It specifies CASSYPGGAQYF. The chain joins TRBV6-5 to TRBJ2-5; TRBD1 or TRBD2 may be the D gene (7 bases each). In germline, CDR1 is MNHEY, CDR2 SVGAGI. This CDR3 is 12 amino acids long. V was trimmed by 2 bases and J by 9 bases, leaving 10 bases between them.

The chain couples TRBV28 to TRBJ1-3; weak D call: TRBD1 (6 bases). Germline values: CDR1 MDHEN, CDR2 SYDVKM. With 5 bases removed from V and 1 base from J, the gap between germline ends came to 12 bases. The CDR3 extends over 15 amino acids. As DNA, the CDR3 is TGTGCCAGCAGTCCGACAGGATCTTCTGGAAACACCATATATTTT. This gives the protein CASSPTGSSGNTIYF. Complete variable domain (other parts from reference TRBV28 and TRBJ1-3): DVKVTQSSRYLVKRTGEKVFLECVQDMDHENMFWYRQDPGLGLRLIYFSYDVKMKEKGDIPEGYSVSREKKERFSLILESASTNQTSMYLCASSPTGSSGNTIYFGEGSWLTVV.

This clone occurred once. V usage is TRBV6-2 or TRBV6-3 and J usage is TRBJ2-2; 8 positions agree with TRBD1. Germline V gives CDR1 MNHEY, CDR2 SVGEGT. This CDR3 is built from 17 residues. The trim removed 2 bases at V and 3 bases at J, leaving 8 bases unmatched. CDR3 nucleotide sequence: TGTGCCAGCAGTTACCCGGGTAGGGGACAGGACACCGGGGAGCTGTTTTTT. This codes for CASSYPGRGQDTGELFF.

The chain is built from TRBV6-4 and TRBJ1-4, with D possibly matching TRBD1 (5 bases). The CDR3 extends over 12 amino acids. Trimming shortened V by 6 bases and J by 5 bases, and 7 bases separated the two germline ends. Germline V gives CDR1 MRHNA, CDR2 SNTAGT. The CDR3 sequence is CASSQGNEKLFF. CDR3 nucleotides: TGTGCCAGCAGCCAGGGCAATGAAAAACTGTTTTTT.

The chain employs TRBV5-1 and TRBJ2-1; D is perhaps TRBD1 or TRBD2 (5 bases each). Looked up from germline, CDR1 is SGHRS and CDR2 is YFSETQ. CDR3 length: 14 residues. The V gene lost 1 base and the J gene lost 9 bases, with 14 bases spanning the gap. The CDR3 DNA is TGCGCCAGCAGCTTGCAGGGACCGAAGGGTGAGCAGTTCTTC. Translated, it gives CASSLQGPKGEQFF.

The V gene is TRBV5-1, the J gene TRBJ2-7; unclear D gene. Between the trimmed V and J ends, which lost 0 bases and 6 bases, there was a span of 7 bases. The CDR3 sequence is 12 residues long. From germline, CDR1 is SGHRS and CDR2 YFSETQ. The CDR3 sequence is CASSLARTEQYF. The CDR3 DNA reads TGCGCCAGCAGCTTGGCCAGGACCGAGCAGTACTTC.

The chain combines TRBV4-1 with TRBJ1-2, with TRBD1 matching over 10 bases. V shed 4 bases, J shed 6 bases, and the junction held 14 bases outside the gene matches. In germline, CDR1 is MGHRA, CDR2 YSYEKL. The length of the CDR3 is 17 residues. CDR3 DNA sequence: TGCGCCAGCAGCCCTTTGACAGGGGGCGCAATCCTTCATGGCTACACCTTC. It encodes CASSPLTGGAILHGYTF.

The chain employs TRBV7-3 and TRBJ2-1; 7 bases match TRBD2. This CDR3 is 15 amino acids long. Germline V gene data show CDR1 as SGHTA and CDR2 as FQGTGA. Trimming at V came to 5 bases and at J to 5 bases, leaving 9 bases not matched to a gene. CDR3 nucleotides: TGTGCCAGCAGCCCACGGGCTAGCGGCGACAATGAGCAGTTCTTC. It translates to CASSPRASGDNEQFF.

The V call is TRBV5-6, the J call TRBJ1-2; D is unresolved. V dropped 2 bases and J dropped 4 bases, with 6 bases sitting between them. Germline V gene lookup returns CDR1 SGHDT and CDR2 YYEEEE. There are 12 residues in the CDR3. The CDR3 reads CASSLSSYGYTF. The CDR3 DNA reads as TGTGCCAGCAGCTTAAGTTCCTATGGCTACACCTTC.

This clone was seen only a few times. The chain uses TRBV4-3 and TRBJ1-1; D possibly corresponds to TRBD1 (6 bases). There are 17 residues in the CDR3. Looked up from germline, CDR1 is LGHNA and CDR2 is YSLEER. V lost 3 bases and J lost 1, with 18 bases in between. Written as DNA, the CDR3 is TGCGCCAGCAGCCAGACCTTCCGAGGGGGGGGGAACACTGAAGCTTTCTTT. Amino acids: CASSQTFRGGGNTEAFF.

The table lists this clone with a few counts. This sequence joins TRBV3-1 (or the pseudogene TRBV3-2) and TRBJ2-5; D remains unclear. V lost 3 bases and J lost 1, with 9 bases in between. The CDR3 runs 14 residues. Germline V gives CDR1 LGHDT, CDR2 YNNKEL (reference sequence). CDR3 nucleotide sequence: TGTGCCAGCAGCCAGCCCTCGGGCCAAGAGACCCAGTACTTC. As protein: CASSQPSGQETQYF.

V is TRBV14 and J is TRBJ2-7, with D perhaps matching TRBD1 (5 bases). CDR3 length: 15 amino acids. Germline assignment: CDR1 SGHDN and CDR2 FVKESK. The V end lost 1 base, the J end lost 0 bases, and 10 bases lay between the germline ends. The CDR3, as DNA: TGTGCCAGCAGCCAAGCAGACAGATCCTCCTACGAGCAGTACTTC. Protein: CASSQADRSSYEQYF.